This T cell receptor beta chain came from a study of OX40 agonist ivuxolimab in advanced cancers. Study-level information: Enrollees could have had prior anti-PD-1, anti-PD-L1 or anti-CTLA-4 therapy, which 40% had received.

Repertoires were generated with immunoSEQ multiplex PCR, while TCRdb's copy carries only in-frame clones and drops some. This table holds roughly 64,000 clones, about 85% found once. The CDR3 length is 16 residues. Looked up from germline, CDR1 is SQVTM and CDR2 is ANQGSEA. Trimming left V 8 bases short and J 4 bases short, with 24 bases between. The sequence was obtained from an adult with an advanced solid tumor such as melanoma, head and neck, liver or kidney cancer. J is TRBJ2-1 and V is TRBV29-1; the D gene is possibly TRBD1 (5 bases). The starting material was CD4+ or CD8+ T cells sorted from blood, obtained in a trial of the OX40 agonist ivuxolimab. The CDR3 spells CSPPLRQGRVYNEQFF. The DNA for the CDR3 is TGCAGCCCCCCCCTAAGGCAGGGAAGGGTTTACAATGAGCAGTTCTTC.